The next 18 T cell receptor beta chains were all read from a single sample in a study of blood T cells in healthy people across ages. Next came a second PCR, run for about 7 to 12 cycles, which used a sample-barcoded 5' primer along with a J-beta primer mix. In TCRdb, the 5' RACE reads were re-called with MiXCR into one record per CDR3 protein. Of about 1.6 million distinct CDR3 sequences detected, roughly 32% appear once; the ten largest clones hold around 11%. The sequencing sample was made of blood. These receptors all stem from a woman in her thirties in good health.

This clonotype was detected only a few times. The rearrangement joins TRBV3-1 to TRBJ2-3; 8 bases map to TRBD2. Germline V lookup: CDR1 LGHDT, CDR2 YNNKEL (reference sequence). The CDR3 is 17 residues long. With V trimmed by 1 base and J by 1 base, 7 bases remained unmatched. Written as DNA, the CDR3 is TGTGCCAGCAGCCAAGGGGGTGGAGCGGGAGGCACAGATACGCAGTATTTT. Translated, it gives CASSQGGGAGGTDTQYF.

V is TRBV9 and J is TRBJ2-5; a weak D match, TRBD2 (5 bases). Trimming removed 0 bases at V and 5 bases at J, with 14 bases between. The V gene's germline CDR1 is SGDLS and CDR2 YYNGEE. The CDR3 totals 15 residues. CDR3 amino acids: CASSVVASPGETQYF. The CDR3 DNA follows: TGTGCCAGCAGCGTAGTTGCGTCCCCGGGGGAGACCCAGTACTTC. Supplemented by reference TRBV9 and TRBJ2-5, the full variable domain reads DSGVTQTPKHLITATGQRVTLRCSPRSGDLSVYWYQQSLDQGLQFLIQYYNGEERAKGNILERFSAQQFPDLHSELNLSSLELGDSALYFCASSVVASPGETQYFGPGTRLLVL.

The chain employs TRBV7-9 and TRBJ1-4; D gene ambiguous. Germline CDR1 is SEHNR and CDR2 is FQNEAQ (reference sequence). V was clipped by 5 bases and J by 5 bases, with 21 bases between them. The CDR3 loop spans 17 amino acids. The CDR3 region is CASSVPSSGGLNEKLFF. The CDR3 coding sequence is TGTGCCAGCAGCGTCCCCTCTTCGGGAGGATTAAATGAAAAACTGTTTTTT.

V gene TRBV5-1 combines with J gene TRBJ1-6; TRBD1 aligns across 9 bases. This CDR3 comprises 15 residues. Trimming cost V 0 bases and J 6 bases; bases outside gene matches: 1. Per germline, CDR1 SGHRS and CDR2 YFSETQ. CDR3 region: CASSLETGGNSPLHF. Here the CDR3 DNA reads TGCGCCAGCAGCTTGGAGACAGGGGGTAATTCACCCCTCCACTTT.

The rearrangement uses TRBV5-1 and TRBJ1-5; D is unclear. The CDR3 sequence is 14 residues long. Trimming pared 5 bases from V and 6 bases from J, leaving 15 bases between. Germline CDR1 is SGHRS and CDR2 is YFSETQ. CDR3 residues: CASRKDIASQPQHF. In DNA, the CDR3 is TGCGCCAGCAGGAAAGACATCGCCTCTCAGCCCCAGCATTTT.

The count of this clonotype is one. This may arise from a read error, as a much more abundant clone is one base away. The V and J genes are TRBV4-1 and TRBJ2-6, with a tentative D call TRBD1 (6 bases). The length of the CDR3 is 17 residues. Germline assignment: CDR1 MGHRA and CDR2 YSYEKL. Here the CDR3 reads CASSLYGGVSGANVPTF. The CDR3 bases are TGCGCCAGCAGCCTTTATGGGGGCGTCTCAGGGGCCAACGTCCCGACTTTC.

The rearrangement uses TRBV18 and TRBJ1-1; the D gene is possibly TRBD1 (6 bases). The CDR3 extends over 14 amino acids. With 5 bases removed from V and 1 base from J, the gap between germline ends came to 11 bases. CDR1 KGHSH and CDR2 LQKENI come from the germline V gene. This CDR3 reads CASSMGHSNTEAFF. CDR3 nucleotide sequence: TGTGCCAGCTCAATGGGACATTCGAACACTGAAGCTTTCTTT.

Concerning this clonotype itself: Being one base from a much bigger clone, this may be a read error. The chain has TRBV29-1 and TRBJ2-1; D uncertain. The CDR3 length is 12 residues. CDR1 is SQVTM and CDR2 is ANQGSEA in the germline V gene. V was shortened by 7 bases and J by 6 bases, with 13 bases between the two germline ends. CDR3 DNA sequence: TGCAGCGGTGATCCACAGTTCAATGAGCAGTTCTTC. Protein: CSGDPQFNEQFF.

This clonotype has just a few counts. The V call is TRBV20-1, the J call TRBJ1-4; D might be TRBD1 (5 bases). The CDR3 totals 13 residues. Germline values: CDR1 DFQATT, CDR2 SNEGSKA (reference sequence). V dropped 1 base and J dropped 7 bases, with 10 bases sitting between them. The CDR3 sequence: CSARALGGEKLFF. CDR3 sequence (DNA): TGCAGTGCTAGAGCCCTGGGGGGTGAAAAACTGTTTTTT.

This chain links TRBV9 with TRBJ1-1; TRBD1 matches 8 bases. Germline CDR1 SGDLS, CDR2 YYNGEE. With V trimmed by 3 bases and J by 8 bases, 6 bases remained unmatched. The CDR3 loop spans 13 amino acids. CDR3 loop: CASSARTGGEAFF. The CDR3 region has the DNA TGTGCCAGCAGCGCCCGAACAGGGGGGGAAGCTTTCTTT.

This chain uses TRBV4-1 with TRBJ1-1, with unresolved D. This CDR3 is built from 17 residues. Per the germline V gene, CDR1 is MGHRA and CDR2 is YSYEKL. The ends were cut back, 0 bases at V and 3 bases at J, with 17 bases in the middle. DNA of the CDR3: TGCGCCAGCAGCCAAGAGGGAATAGGGCGGGGAGACACTGAAGCTTTCTTT. This translates into CASSQEGIGRGDTEAFF.

The genes are TRBV20-1 and TRBJ2-3; D is possibly TRBD2 (6 bases). CDR3 length: 15 residues. The germline V gene has CDR1 DFQATT and CDR2 SNEGSKA (reference sequence). Trimming took off 0 bases at V and 0 bases at J, with 10 bases between the two ends. CDR3 DNA sequence: TGCAGTGCTAGAGATACCAGCGGGAGCACAGATACGCAGTATTTT. This encodes CSARDTSGSTDTQYF.

This clonotype was counted between two and nine times. The chain recombines TRBV28 with TRBJ2-3; D not resolved. The V and J ends lost 5 bases and 6 bases respectively, with 18 bases between them. This CDR3 is 15 amino acids long. Germline CDR1 MDHEN, CDR2 SYDVKM. The CDR3 is CASSLERSRTDTQYF. Here the CDR3 DNA reads TGTGCCAGCAGTCTCGAGAGGAGTCGGACCGATACGCAGTATTTT.

This clonotype was observed a few times. The J gene is TRBJ2-5, the V gene TRBV12-3 or TRBV12-4; the D gene is possibly TRBD1 (7 bases). This CDR3 contains 14 residues. Trimming cost V 6 bases and J 3 bases, with 14 bases left between them. The CDR3 region has the DNA TGTGCCAGCAGCAGGAGGGGGCGGGAAGAGACCCAGTACTTC. Its translation is CASSRRGREETQYF.

The chain has TRBV6-2 or TRBV6-3 and TRBJ2-1, with a tentative D call TRBD2 (6 bases). V gave up 6 bases and J gave up 4 bases, with 13 bases separating them. CDR1 and CDR2 from the germline V gene are MNHEY and SVGEGT. The CDR3 runs to 14 residues. CDR3 loop: CASSWDLTYNEQFF. The CDR3 coding sequence is TGTGCCAGCAGCTGGGACTTGACATACAATGAGCAGTTCTTC.

This clonotype came up a few times. V gene TRBV30 combines with J gene TRBJ2-2; 10 nucleotides agree with TRBD2. The length of the CDR3 is 16 residues. CDR1 and CDR2 from the germline V gene are GTSNPN and SVGIG (reference sequence). V shed 0 bases, J shed 6 bases, and the junction held 7 bases outside the gene matches. This CDR3 reads CAWSVTPAGGAGELFF. In nucleotides, the CDR3 is TGTGCCTGGAGTGTAACTCCAGCGGGAGGGGCCGGGGAGCTGTTTTTT.

The CDR3 DNA reads TGTGCCAGCAGCTTGGGACTAGCGGGGGGGAAGGGCACAGATACGCAGTATTTT. Translation gives CASSLGLAGGKGTDTQYF. The J gene is TRBJ2-3, the V gene TRBV5-5; 14 nucleotides line up with TRBD2. Germline V gene lookup returns CDR1 SGHKS and CDR2 YYEKEE (reference sequence). This CDR3 region has 18 residues. Unmatched junction bases numbered 4, after V lost 0 bases and J lost 1 base. Using reference TRBV5-5 and TRBJ2-3 for the parts outside the CDR3, the full variable domain is DAGVTQSPTHLIKTRGQQVTLRCSPISGHKSVSWYQQVLGQGPQFIFQYYEKEERGRGNFPDRFSARQFPNYSSELNVNALLLGDSALYLCASSLGLAGGKGTDTQYFGPGTRLTVL.

The chain carries TRBV3-1 and TRBJ2-5, with D perhaps matching TRBD1 or TRBD2 (5 bases each). Trimming took 3 bases from V and 11 from J, leaving 19 bases between them. From germline, CDR1 is LGHDT and CDR2 YNNKEL (reference sequence). CDR3 size: 14 residues. Here the CDR3 DNA reads TGTGCCAGCAGCCACGGGGACCGCGGCACGGAGCAGTACTTC. Its translation: CASSHGDRGTEQYF.